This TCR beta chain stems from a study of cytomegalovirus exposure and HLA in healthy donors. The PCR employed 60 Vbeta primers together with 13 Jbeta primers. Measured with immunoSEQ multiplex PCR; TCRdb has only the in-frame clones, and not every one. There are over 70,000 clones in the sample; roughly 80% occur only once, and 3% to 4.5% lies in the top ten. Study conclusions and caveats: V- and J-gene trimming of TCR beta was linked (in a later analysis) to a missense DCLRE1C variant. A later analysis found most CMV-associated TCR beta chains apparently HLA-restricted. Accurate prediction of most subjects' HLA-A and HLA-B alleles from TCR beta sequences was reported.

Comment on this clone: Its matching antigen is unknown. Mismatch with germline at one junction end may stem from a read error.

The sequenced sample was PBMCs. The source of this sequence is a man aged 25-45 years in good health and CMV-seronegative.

The CDR3 region is CASSLADRGRSGERFF. The CDR3 coding sequence is TGCGCCAGCAGCTTGGCCGACAGGGGGCGAAGCGGGGAGCGGTTTTTT. This chain links TRBV5-1 with TRBJ2-2, with TRBD1 matching over 10 bases. There are 16 residues in the CDR3. The germline gives CDR1 SGHRS, CDR2 YFSETQ.